This passage covers 22 T cell receptor beta chains from one sample sequenced in a study of blood T cell repertoires in COVID-19. Profiling relied on immunoSEQ multiplex PCR, and the TCRdb table lists in-frame clones only, not all of them. Of 150,000 to 200,000 clones in the sample, roughly 84% were seen once. Sequencing was performed on PBMCs or T cells enriched from blood (not recorded which). The receptors originated from an older man who had been exposed to COVID-19.

The chain recombines TRBV6-5 with TRBJ1-5; 9 nucleotides match TRBD1. The V gene's germline CDR1 is MNHEY and CDR2 SVGAGI. After removal of 2 bases from V and 4 bases from J, the junction contained 6 bases not matched to a gene. The CDR3 sequence is 16 residues long. CDR3 DNA: TGTGCCAGCAGTTACACTGGACAGGGGAGTAATCAGCCCCAGCATTTT. Residues: CASSYTGQGSNQPQHF.

V is TRBV4-3 and J is TRBJ1-2, with D perhaps TRBD1 (5 bases). The CDR3 runs to 15 residues. V lost 3 bases and J 10 bases, leaving 21 bases between the germline ends. Germline V gene data show CDR1 as LGHNA and CDR2 as YSLEER. The CDR3 DNA reads TGCGCCAGCAGCCACCGCTGGACAAACGGGCTAGACTACACCTTC. Translated: CASSHRWTNGLDYTF.

This rearrangement joins TRBV12-3 or TRBV12-4 to TRBJ1-2; unclear D gene. Trimming removed 3 bases from V and 6 bases from J, with 11 bases in between. This CDR3 is built from 13 residues. The CDR3 DNA is TGTGCCAGCAGTTTTAGTCGTGGAGATGGCTACACCTTC. Encoded protein: CASSFSRGDGYTF.

The chain couples TRBV7-2 to TRBJ1-2, with D possibly matching TRBD1 (5 bases). V lost 4 bases and J lost 5, with 8 bases in between. CDR1 SGHTA and CDR2 FQGNSA come from the germline V gene. This CDR3 is 12 amino acids long. In DNA form, the CDR3 reads TGTGCCAGCAGCTCGACAGCATATGGCTACACCTTC. It specifies CASSSTAYGYTF.

J is TRBJ1-1 and V is TRBV4-1; D remains unclear. V shed 3 bases and J shed 11 bases, with 19 bases lying between them. From germline, CDR1 is MGHRA and CDR2 YSYEKL. The CDR3 extends over 14 amino acids. The CDR3 here is CASSQLPLGGRAFF. In nucleotides, the CDR3 is TGCGCCAGCAGCCAGCTCCCTCTGGGAGGGCGGGCTTTCTTT.

In DNA, the CDR3 is TGTGCCTGGGAACAGGGGAACTATGGCTACACCTTC. It yields the protein CAWEQGNYGYTF. V and J are TRBV30 and TRBJ1-2; 7 bases agree with TRBD1. The CDR3 covers 12 residues. Trimming at V came to 5 bases and at J to 2 bases, leaving 2 bases not matched to a gene. Germline CDR1 and CDR2: GTSNPN and SVGIG (reference sequence). The complete variable domain, with remaining parts taken from reference TRBV30 and TRBJ1-2, reads SQTIHQWPATLVQPVGSPLSLECTVEGTSNPNLYWYRQAAGRGLQLLFYSVGIGQISSEVPQNLSASRPQDRQFILSSKKLLLSDSGFYLCAWEQGNYGYTFGSGTRLTVV.

The genes are TRBV9 and TRBJ1-2, with TRBD1 matching over 7 bases. Per the germline V gene, CDR1 is SGDLS and CDR2 is YYNGEE. The CDR3 length is 15 residues. The ends lost 4 bases at V and 3 bases at J; junction bases unmatched: 9. The CDR3 region is CASSTTGVLDYGYTF. The CDR3 DNA follows: TGTGCCAGCAGCACAACAGGGGTGCTAGACTATGGCTACACCTTC.

The chain is built from TRBV11-2 and TRBJ2-7, with D hard to call. This CDR3 has 14 amino acids. Trimming removed 3 bases from V and 0 bases from J, with 9 bases in between. Germline CDR1 reads SGHAT; CDR2 reads FQNNGV. Here the CDR3 DNA reads TGTGCCAGCAGCTTCATCTATAGCTCCTACGAGCAGTACTTC. This encodes CASSFIYSSYEQYF.

The chain couples TRBV6-4 to TRBJ2-1; 9 nucleotides agree with TRBD2. Germline loops: CDR1 MRHNA, CDR2 SNTAGT. Trimming at V came to 4 bases and at J to 10 bases, leaving 5 bases not matched to a gene. This CDR3 spans 13 amino acids. The CDR3 spells CASSATGLAEQFF. CDR3 nucleotide sequence: TGTGCCAGCAGTGCGACGGGACTAGCCGAGCAGTTCTTC.

CDR3 protein: CASSLQGFRETQYF. The CDR3 coding sequence is TGTGCCAGCAGCTTACAGGGGTTTCGGGAGACCCAGTACTTC. V usage is TRBV7-2 and J usage is TRBJ2-5; TRBD1 might be the D (6 bases). The V gene lost 2 bases and the J gene lost 5 bases, with 12 bases spanning the gap. The germline V gene has CDR1 SGHTA and CDR2 FQGNSA. The CDR3 runs to 14 residues. Supplemented by reference TRBV7-2 and TRBJ2-5, the full variable domain reads GAGVSQSPSNKVTEKGKDVELRCDPISGHTALYWYRQSLGQGLEFLIYFQGNSAPDKSGLPSDRFSAERTGGSVSTLTIQRTQQEDSAVYLCASSLQGFRETQYFGPGTRLLVL.

The chain combines TRBV9 with TRBJ2-3; D is possibly TRBD1 (5 bases). This CDR3 has 15 amino acids. Trimming removed 0 bases at V and 0 bases at J, with 8 bases between. Germline-derived CDR1 and CDR2 are SGDLS and YYNGEE. CDR3: CASSVAAGSTDTQYF. The CDR3 bases are TGTGCCAGCAGCGTAGCGGCAGGGAGCACAGATACGCAGTATTTT.

The chain couples TRBV24-1 to TRBJ2-3, with D tentatively TRBD1 (6 bases). Per germline, CDR1 KGHDR and CDR2 SFDVKD. V lost 4 bases and J 4 bases, leaving 11 bases between the germline ends. The CDR3 covers 14 residues. As DNA, the CDR3 is TGTGCCACCAGTGAGGGACAACTACCAGATACGCAGTATTTT. It yields the protein CATSEGQLPDTQYF.

The V and J genes are TRBV2 and TRBJ1-2; weak D call: TRBD1 (6 bases). V was pared by 4 bases and J by 8 bases, with 20 bases between. CDR1 and CDR2 from the germline V gene are SNHLY and FYNNEI. The CDR3 totals 15 residues. As DNA, the CDR3 is TGTGCCAGCAGTGGGGCTTTGTTGGGGGCGCAAGGCTACACCTTC. It encodes CASSGALLGAQGYTF.

The chain employs TRBV27 and TRBJ1-5; TRBD1 might be the D (5 bases). V lost 6 bases, J lost 9 bases, and 9 bases lay in between. Per the germline V gene, CDR1 is MNHEY and CDR2 is SMNVEV (reference sequence). The CDR3 totals 11 residues. The CDR3 sequence: CASSPGGPQHF. The CDR3 DNA reads TGTGCCAGCAGCCCCGGGGGGCCCCAGCATTTT.

The genes are TRBV5-1 and TRBJ2-7; TRBD2 matches at 9 bases. Germline trimming cut 2 bases from V and 7 bases from J; bases unmatched to any gene: 13. CDR3 size: 16 residues. From germline, CDR1 is SGHRS and CDR2 YFSETQ. For the CDR3, the DNA is TGCGCCAGCAGCTTTTTAGCCGGGACTAGCTCTCGGGAGCAGTACTTC. Translated, it gives CASSFLAGTSSREQYF.

The rearrangement uses TRBV13 and TRBJ1-5; 11 bases are a match to TRBD1. Germline assignment: CDR1 PRHDT and CDR2 FYEKMQ (reference sequence). Germline trimming cut 4 bases from V and 3 bases from J; bases unmatched to any gene: 2. CDR3 length: 15 residues. CDR3 sequence reads: CASSSGQGANQPQHF. The CDR3, as DNA: TGTGCCAGCAGCTCCGGACAGGGGGCCAATCAGCCCCAGCATTTT.

In this sample, this clone turned up once. This chain uses TRBV15 with TRBJ2-5; D might be TRBD1 (6 bases). Trimming left V 1 base short and J 3 bases short, with 15 bases between. Germline V lookup: CDR1 LNHNV, CDR2 YYDKDF (reference sequence). The CDR3 length is 16 residues. The CDR3: CATSRGFSRGKETQYF. DNA for the CDR3: TGTGCCACCAGCAGAGGTTTCAGCAGGGGTAAAGAGACCCAGTACTTC.

This clone has just a few counts. The chain carries TRBV29-1 and TRBJ1-1; 9 bases map to TRBD1. V lost 6 bases and J lost 6; bases outside the gene matches: 14. The CDR3 has 15 residues. Looked up from germline, CDR1 is SQVTM and CDR2 is ANQGSEA. This chain's CDR3 is CSVLDRGGVRAEAFF. Written as DNA, the CDR3 is TGCAGCGTCCTGGACAGGGGAGGGGTAAGGGCTGAAGCTTTCTTT.

The chain couples TRBV4-1 to TRBJ1-3; D unclear. V gave up 0 bases and J gave up 0 bases, with 9 bases separating them. CDR3 size: 16 residues. Germline CDR1 is MGHRA and CDR2 is YSYEKL. Here the CDR3 reads CASSQEAHSSGNTIYF. The CDR3 DNA follows: TGCGCCAGCAGCCAAGAGGCTCACAGCTCTGGAAACACCATATATTTT.

The rearrangement joins TRBV27 to TRBJ2-7; 9 positions agree with TRBD1. V shed 7 bases and J 8 bases; nucleotides not matched to a gene: 12. The CDR3 length is 14 residues. The germline CDR1 and CDR2 sequences are MNHEY and SMNVEV (reference sequence). The CDR3 DNA reads as TGTGCCAGCAAAATCGGGACAGGGATGATGAAGCAGTACTTC. Encoded protein: CASKIGTGMMKQYF.

In DNA, the CDR3 is TGTGCCAGTAGTATCCCAGGGGGTGGTGTCAGCAATCAGCCCCAGCATTTT. Residues: CASSIPGGGVSNQPQHF. J is TRBJ1-5 and V is TRBV19, with 7 nucleotides matching TRBD1. This CDR3 region has 17 residues. After removal of 3 bases from V and 1 base from J, the junction contained 9 bases not matched to a gene. Germline CDR1 reads LNHDA; CDR2 reads SQIVND (reference sequence).

This clone appeared a few times. V gene TRBV5-1 combines with J gene TRBJ2-1; D perhaps matches TRBD1 (6 bases). CDR1 and CDR2 from the germline V gene are SGHRS and YFSETQ. This CDR3 has 12 residues. The V end was cut by 5 bases, the J end by 8 bases, with 11 bases between. CDR3 coding DNA: TGCGCCAGCAGTGTACAGGGTGATGAGCAGTTCTTC. Translation gives CASSVQGDEQFF.